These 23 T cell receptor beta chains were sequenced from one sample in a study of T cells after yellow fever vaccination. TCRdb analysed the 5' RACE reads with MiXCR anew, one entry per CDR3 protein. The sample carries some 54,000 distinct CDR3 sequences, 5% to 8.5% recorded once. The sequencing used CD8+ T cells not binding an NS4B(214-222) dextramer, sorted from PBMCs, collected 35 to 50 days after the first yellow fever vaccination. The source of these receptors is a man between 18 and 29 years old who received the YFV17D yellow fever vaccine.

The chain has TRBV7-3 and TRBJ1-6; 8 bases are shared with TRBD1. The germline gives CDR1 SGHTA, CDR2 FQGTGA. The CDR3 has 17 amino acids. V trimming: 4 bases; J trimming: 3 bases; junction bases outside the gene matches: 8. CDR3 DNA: TGTGCCAGCAGCTGTATGGTGACAGGGGACTATAATTCACCCCTCCACTTT. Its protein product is CASSCMVTGDYNSPLHF.

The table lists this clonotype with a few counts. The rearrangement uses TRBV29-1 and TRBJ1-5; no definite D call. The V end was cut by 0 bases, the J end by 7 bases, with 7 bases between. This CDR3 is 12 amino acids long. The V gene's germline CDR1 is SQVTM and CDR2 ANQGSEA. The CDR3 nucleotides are TGCAGCGTTGAAGATCCGGGGCAGCCCCAGCATTTT. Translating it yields CSVEDPGQPQHF.

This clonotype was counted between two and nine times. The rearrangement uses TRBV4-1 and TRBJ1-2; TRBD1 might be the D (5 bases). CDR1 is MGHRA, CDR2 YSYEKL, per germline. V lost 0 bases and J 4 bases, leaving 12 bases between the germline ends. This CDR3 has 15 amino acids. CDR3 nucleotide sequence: TGCGCCAGCAGCCAAGATCGGGGGGTCGGCTATGGCTACACCTTC. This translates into CASSQDRGVGYGYTF.

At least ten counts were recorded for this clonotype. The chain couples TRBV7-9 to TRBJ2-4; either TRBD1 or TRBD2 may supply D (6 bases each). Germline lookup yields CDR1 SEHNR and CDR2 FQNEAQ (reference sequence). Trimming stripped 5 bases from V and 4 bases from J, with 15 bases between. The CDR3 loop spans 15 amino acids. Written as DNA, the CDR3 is TGTGCCAGCAGCCCCGGGGGCCAGCTTAAAAACATTCAGTACTTC. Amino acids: CASSPGGQLKNIQYF. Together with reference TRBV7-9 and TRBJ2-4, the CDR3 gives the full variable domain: DTGVSQNPRHKITKRGQNVTFRCDPISEHNRLYWYRQTLGQGPEFLTYFQNEAQLEKSRLLSDRFSAERPKGSFSTLEIQRTEQGDSAMYLCASSPGGQLKNIQYFGAGTRLSVL.

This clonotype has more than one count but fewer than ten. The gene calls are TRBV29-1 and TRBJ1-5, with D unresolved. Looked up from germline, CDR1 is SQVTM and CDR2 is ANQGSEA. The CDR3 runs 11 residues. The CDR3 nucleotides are TGCATCGGGAGAGAGCATCAGCCCCAGCATTTT. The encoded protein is CIGREHQPQHF.

The CDR3 region is CASIPSYNEQFF. For the CDR3, the DNA is TGTGCCAGCATACCTTCCTACAATGAGCAGTTCTTC. V and J are TRBV7-9 and TRBJ2-1; D uncertain. Trimming pared 7 bases from V and 1 base from J, leaving 5 bases between. The length of the CDR3 is 12 residues. Germline V CDR1 and CDR2: SEHNR, FQNEAQ (reference sequence).

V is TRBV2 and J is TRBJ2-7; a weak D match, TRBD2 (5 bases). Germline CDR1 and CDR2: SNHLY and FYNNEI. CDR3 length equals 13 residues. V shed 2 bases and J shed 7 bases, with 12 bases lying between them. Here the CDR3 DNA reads TGTGCCAGCAGTGAAAACGAGGGCCGGGAGCAGTACTTC. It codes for CASSENEGREQYF.

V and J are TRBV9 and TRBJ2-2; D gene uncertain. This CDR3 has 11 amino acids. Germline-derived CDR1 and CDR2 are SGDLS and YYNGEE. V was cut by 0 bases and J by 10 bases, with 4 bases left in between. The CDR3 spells CASSVGEELFF. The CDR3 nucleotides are TGTGCCAGCAGCGTAGGGGAGGAGCTGTTTTTT.

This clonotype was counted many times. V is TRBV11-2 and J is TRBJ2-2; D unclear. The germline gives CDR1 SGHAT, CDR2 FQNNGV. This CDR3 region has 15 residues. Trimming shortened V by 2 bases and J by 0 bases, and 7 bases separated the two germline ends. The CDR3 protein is CASSLTSTNTGELFF. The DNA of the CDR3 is TGTGCCAGCAGCTTAACGTCAACGAACACCGGGGAGCTGTTTTTT.

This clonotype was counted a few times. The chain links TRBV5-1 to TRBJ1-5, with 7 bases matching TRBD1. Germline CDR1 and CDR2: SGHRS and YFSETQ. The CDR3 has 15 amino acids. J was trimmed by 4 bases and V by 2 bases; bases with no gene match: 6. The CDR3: CASSLEGARNQPQHF. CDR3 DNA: TGCGCCAGCAGCTTAGAGGGGGCGCGTAATCAGCCCCAGCATTTT.

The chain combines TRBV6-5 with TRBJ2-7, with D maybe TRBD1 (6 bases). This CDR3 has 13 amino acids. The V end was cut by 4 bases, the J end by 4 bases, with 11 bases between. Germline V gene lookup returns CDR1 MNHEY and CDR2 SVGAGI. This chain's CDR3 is CASSLTGNYEQYF. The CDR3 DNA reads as TGTGCCAGCAGTTTAACAGGGAATTACGAGCAGTACTTC.

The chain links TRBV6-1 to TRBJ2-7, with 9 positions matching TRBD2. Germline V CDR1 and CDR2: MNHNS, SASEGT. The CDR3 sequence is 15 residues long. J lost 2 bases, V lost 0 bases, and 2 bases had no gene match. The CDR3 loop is CASSEARGGPYEQYF. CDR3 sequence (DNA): TGTGCCAGCAGTGAAGCGCGGGGGGGCCCCTACGAGCAGTACTTC.

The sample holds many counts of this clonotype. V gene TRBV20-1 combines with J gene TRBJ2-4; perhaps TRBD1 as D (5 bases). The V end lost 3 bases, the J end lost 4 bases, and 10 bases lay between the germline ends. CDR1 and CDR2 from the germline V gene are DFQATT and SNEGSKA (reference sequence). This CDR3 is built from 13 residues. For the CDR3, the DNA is TGCAGTGCTAGGGTGGCAGGGAAAAACATTCAGTACTTC. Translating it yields CSARVAGKNIQYF.

The CDR3 reads CASSPKGRDTEAFF. The CDR3 DNA reads as TGTGCCAGCAGCCCGAAGGGGCGGGACACTGAAGCTTTCTTT. The genes are TRBV9 and TRBJ1-1; TRBD1 is a possible D gene (5 bases). This CDR3 contains 14 residues. In germline, CDR1 is SGDLS, CDR2 YYNGEE. V was trimmed by 4 bases and J by 3 bases, leaving 13 bases between them.

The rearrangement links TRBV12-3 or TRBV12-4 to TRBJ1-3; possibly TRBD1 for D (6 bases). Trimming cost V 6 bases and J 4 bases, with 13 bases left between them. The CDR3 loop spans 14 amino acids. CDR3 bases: TGTGCCAGCAGGAGTCGGGGGCGCGGAAACACCATATATTTT. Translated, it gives CASRSRGRGNTIYF.

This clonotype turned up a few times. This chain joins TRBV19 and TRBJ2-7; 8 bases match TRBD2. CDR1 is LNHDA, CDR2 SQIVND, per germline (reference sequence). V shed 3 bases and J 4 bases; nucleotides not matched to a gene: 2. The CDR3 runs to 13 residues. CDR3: CASSIRGGYEQYF. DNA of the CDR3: TGTGCCAGTAGTATTCGGGGGGGATACGAGCAGTACTTC.

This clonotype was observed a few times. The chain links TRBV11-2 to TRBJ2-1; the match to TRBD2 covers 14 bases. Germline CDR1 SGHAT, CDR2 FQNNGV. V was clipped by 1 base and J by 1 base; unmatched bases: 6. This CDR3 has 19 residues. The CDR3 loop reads CASSLGGLAGVGSYNEQFF. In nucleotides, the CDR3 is TGTGCCAGCAGCTTAGGGGGACTAGCGGGGGTAGGGTCCTACAATGAGCAGTTCTTC.

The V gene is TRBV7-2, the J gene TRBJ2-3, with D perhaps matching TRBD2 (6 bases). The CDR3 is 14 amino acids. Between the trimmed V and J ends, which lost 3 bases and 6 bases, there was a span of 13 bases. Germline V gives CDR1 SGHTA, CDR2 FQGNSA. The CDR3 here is CASSFILAYDTQYF. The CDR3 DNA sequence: TGTGCCAGCAGCTTCATACTAGCTTACGATACGCAGTATTTT.

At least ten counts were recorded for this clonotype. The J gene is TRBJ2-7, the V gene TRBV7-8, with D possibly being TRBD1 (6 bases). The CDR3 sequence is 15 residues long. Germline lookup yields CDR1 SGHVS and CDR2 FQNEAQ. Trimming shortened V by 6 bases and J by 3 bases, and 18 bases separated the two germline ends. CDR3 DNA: TGTGCCAGCAGTCCTAGTACAGGGTTAGGCTACGAGCAGTACGTC. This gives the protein CASSPSTGLGYEQYV.

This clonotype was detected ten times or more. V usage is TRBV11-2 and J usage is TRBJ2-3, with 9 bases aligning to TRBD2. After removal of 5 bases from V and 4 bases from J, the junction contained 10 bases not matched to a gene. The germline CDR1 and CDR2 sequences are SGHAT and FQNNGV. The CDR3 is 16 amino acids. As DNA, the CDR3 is TGTGCCAGCAGCCTAGGCGCGGCGGGGGGGGCAGATACGCAGTATTTT. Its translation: CASSLGAAGGADTQYF. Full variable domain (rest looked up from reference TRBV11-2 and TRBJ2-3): EAGVAQSPRYKIIEKRQSVAFWCNPISGHATLYWYQQILGQGPKLLIQFQNNGVVDDSQLPKDRFSAERLKGVDSTLKIQPAKLEDSAVYLCASSLGAAGGADTQYFGPGTRLTVL.

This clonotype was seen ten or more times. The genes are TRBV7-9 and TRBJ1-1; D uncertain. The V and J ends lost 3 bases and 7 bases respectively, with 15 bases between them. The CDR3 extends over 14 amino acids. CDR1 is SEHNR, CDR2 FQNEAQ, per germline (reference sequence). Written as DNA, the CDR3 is TGTGCCAGCAGCTTTGGACCCAGCGTGCTTGAAGCTTTCTTT. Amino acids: CASSFGPSVLEAFF.

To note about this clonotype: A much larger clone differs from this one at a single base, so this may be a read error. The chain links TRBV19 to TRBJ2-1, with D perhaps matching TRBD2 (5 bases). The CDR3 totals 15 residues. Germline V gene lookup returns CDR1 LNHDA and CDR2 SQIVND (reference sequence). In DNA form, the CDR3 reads TGTGCCAGTACCAGAGATGGGAGCTCCTACAATGAGCACTTCTTC. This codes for CASTRDGSSYNEHFF.

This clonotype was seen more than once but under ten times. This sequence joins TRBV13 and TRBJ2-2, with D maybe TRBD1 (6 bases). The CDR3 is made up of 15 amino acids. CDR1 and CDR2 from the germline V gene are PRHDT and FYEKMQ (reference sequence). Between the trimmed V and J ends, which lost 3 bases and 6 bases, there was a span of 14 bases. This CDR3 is CASSLGRGEPGELFF. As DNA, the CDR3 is TGTGCCAGCAGCTTGGGCAGGGGAGAACCCGGGGAGCTGTTTTTT.